The clone carrying this TCR beta chain was counted between two and nine times. Caucasian, healthy and from Russia, the donors were aged between roughly 6 and 100. Every donor gave 9 to 10 milliliters of peripheral blood. The data were taken from a study of blood T cells in healthy people across ages. The junction had 9 bases not matched to a gene; V was cut back by 8 bases and J by 7 bases. The CDR3 has 13 amino acids. It was with a sample-barcoded 5' primer and a J-beta primer mix that a second PCR of about 6 to 12 cycles was run. TCRdb itself ran the 5' RACE reads through MiXCR, one entry per CDR3 protein. Of around 750,000 distinct CDR3 sequences listed, approximately 55% were seen once; the top ten hold under 50%.

The chain carries TRBV12-3 or TRBV12-4 and TRBJ1-1, with 8 bases fitting TRBD1. The sample consisted of blood. This TCR was sampled from a man at least 80 years old in good health. CDR3 amino acids: CASGEDRVGEAFF. The CDR3 region has the DNA TGTGCCAGCGGGGAGGACAGGGTGGGTGAAGCTTTCTTT.